The 25 T cell receptor beta chains given below trace back to one sample, sequenced in a study of human CD4 T cells and Enterobacteriaceae. Sorting took every CD4+ cell except CD45RA+CCR7+CD95- naive cells, reaching over 98% purity. TCRdb keeps only in-frame clones here, not all; method: immunoSEQ multiplex PCR. Of 25,000 to 30,000 clones listed, roughly 80% are singletons. The material sequenced was memory CD4+ T cells from blood. These TCRs come from a human donor in good health.

Only a few counts were recorded for this clone. The chain links TRBV29-1 to TRBJ1-1; D gene ambiguous. Trimming removed 4 bases at V and 5 bases at J, with 17 bases between. The CDR3 spans 14 residues. Germline assignment: CDR1 SQVTM and CDR2 ANQGSEA. CDR3 protein: CSVVKITGRTEAFF. Written as DNA, the CDR3 is TGCAGCGTTGTAAAGATTACCGGACGGACTGAAGCTTTCTTT.

The chain has TRBV21-1 and TRBJ2-7; the table calls TRBD1, which could not be checked here. TRBV21-1 is deemed a pseudogene. The CDR3 has 14 residues. The CDR3 DNA reads TGTGCCACCCCTAGGGGGGACAGGGGTTACGAGCAGTACTTC. Protein sequence: CATPRGDRGYEQYF.

The chain employs TRBV30 and TRBJ2-2, with unresolved D. V dropped 1 base and J dropped 6 bases, with 12 bases sitting between them. This CDR3 comprises 14 residues. The germline gives CDR1 GTSNPN, CDR2 SVGIG (reference sequence). The CDR3 sequence: CAWSAEGPPGELFF. The CDR3 bases are TGTGCCTGGAGTGCTGAAGGGCCGCCCGGGGAGCTGTTTTTT.

The chain is built from TRBV30 and TRBJ1-4; TRBD1 agrees at 7 bases. With 1 base clipped from V and 1 base from J, the junction kept 3 bases outside the gene matches. Germline CDR1 GTSNPN, CDR2 SVGIG (reference sequence). CDR3 length: 15 residues. CDR3 in DNA: TGTGCCTGGAGTGCAAGACAGGGAACTAATGAAAAACTGTTTTTT. Translating gives CAWSARQGTNEKLFF.

V and J are TRBV4-1 and TRBJ2-6, with D perhaps TRBD2 (7 bases). There are 16 residues in the CDR3. Trimming removed 0 bases from V and 2 bases from J, with 8 bases in between. Germline assignment: CDR1 MGHRA and CDR2 YSYEKL. DNA for the CDR3: TGCGCCAGCAGCCAAGAAGGGGGGGCTGGGGCCAACGTCCTGACTTTC. It specifies CASSQEGGAGANVLTF.

This clone was detected only once. The genes are TRBV5-1 and TRBJ2-5; 9 nucleotides line up with TRBD2. Trimming at V came to 0 bases and at J to 13 bases, leaving 10 bases not matched to a gene. The CDR3 is 14 amino acids. Germline loops: CDR1 SGHRS, CDR2 YFSETQ. CDR3 in DNA: TGCGCCAGCAGCTTGGGACTAGCGGTGCCCTCGGGGTACTTC. This gives the protein CASSLGLAVPSGYF.

The rearrangement links TRBV4-1 to TRBJ2-1, with a tentative D call TRBD2 (5 bases). Germline V gives CDR1 MGHRA, CDR2 YSYEKL. The CDR3 sequence is 16 residues long. V was clipped by 4 bases and J by 0 bases, with 13 bases between them. CDR3 DNA sequence: TGCGCCAGCAGCCGACCCAGCGGAAGCTCCTACAATGAGCAGTTCTTC. As protein: CASSRPSGSSYNEQFF.

V is TRBV6-5 and J is TRBJ1-6, with unresolved D. This CDR3 has 14 residues. The V end was cut by 7 bases, the J end by 7 bases, with 14 bases between. The germline V gene encodes CDR1 MNHEY and CDR2 SVGAGI. The CDR3 here is CASNSGRENSPLHF. The DNA for the CDR3 is TGTGCCAGCAATTCTGGGAGGGAAAATTCACCCCTCCACTTT.

The chain uses TRBV7-9 and TRBJ2-7; D is ambiguous. CDR3 length: 14 amino acids. Germline CDR1 is SEHNR and CDR2 is FQNEAQ (reference sequence). Between the trimmed V and J ends, which lost 1 base and 6 bases, there was a span of 13 bases. The CDR3 DNA follows: TGTGCCAGCAGCTTAGGGGTAGCAGTCGGCGAGCAGTACTTC. This translates into CASSLGVAVGEQYF. Full variable domain (remainder filled in from reference TRBV7-9 and TRBJ2-7): DTGVSQNPRHKITKRGQNVTFRCDPISEHNRLYWYRQTLGQGPEFLTYFQNEAQLEKSRLLSDRFSAERPKGSFSTLEIQRTEQGDSAMYLCASSLGVAVGEQYFGPGTRLTVT.

The chain joins TRBV5-1 to TRBJ1-2; no definite D call. The V and J ends lost 1 base and 0 bases respectively, with 10 bases between them. The CDR3 has 15 amino acids. CDR1 SGHRS and CDR2 YFSETQ come from the germline V gene. CDR3 DNA: TGCGCCAGCAGCTTGACAGCGACCTCTAACTATGGCTACACCTTC. Translation: CASSLTATSNYGYTF. The full variable domain, its missing parts supplied by reference TRBV5-1 and TRBJ1-2, is KAGVTQTPRYLIKTRGQQVTLSCSPISGHRSVSWYQQTPGQGLQFLFEYFSETQRNKGNFPGRFSGRQFSNSRSEMNVSTLELGDSALYLCASSLTATSNYGYTFGSGTRLTVV.

This chain links TRBV2 with TRBJ2-7; 10 positions match TRBD2. Germline V CDR1 and CDR2: SNHLY, FYNNEI. This CDR3 has 16 residues. With V trimmed by 5 bases and J by 4 bases, 11 bases remained unmatched. CDR3 bases: TGTGCCAGCAGTTGGACTCCTAGCGGGAGCCGATACGAGCAGTACTTC. Its translation is CASSWTPSGSRYEQYF.

J is TRBJ2-1 and V is TRBV7-2, with 10 bases fitting TRBD2. The germline V gene has CDR1 SGHTA and CDR2 FQGNSA. The length of the CDR3 is 15 residues. V was clipped by 7 bases and J by 4 bases; unmatched bases: 7. CDR3 residues: CASTWETSGYNEQFF. In DNA form, the CDR3 reads TGTGCCAGCACCTGGGAGACTAGCGGGTACAATGAGCAGTTCTTC.

The chain links TRBV5-4 to TRBJ1-2, with D tentatively TRBD1 (5 bases). Germline V lookup: CDR1 SGHNT, CDR2 YYREEE (reference sequence). Trimming pared 1 base from V and 8 bases from J, leaving 12 bases between. This CDR3 has 13 amino acids. The CDR3 nucleotides are TGTGCCAGCAGCTTGTTGACGGGGCTCGGCTACACCTTC. It is translated as CASSLLTGLGYTF.

V gene TRBV15 combines with J gene TRBJ2-7, with D tentatively TRBD1 or TRBD2 (5 bases each). Trimming took 1 base from V and 6 from J, leaving 16 bases between them. The CDR3 extends over 15 amino acids. Germline CDR1 reads LNHNV; CDR2 reads YYDKDF (reference sequence). The CDR3 loop reads CATSRGSRVGVEQYF. In nucleotides, the CDR3 is TGTGCCACCAGCAGAGGGTCGCGAGTGGGGGTCGAGCAGTACTTC.

The V call is TRBV2, the J call TRBJ2-3, with TRBD1 identical over 7 bases. V lost 2 bases, J lost 13 bases, and 3 bases stayed unmatched. Germline V gene lookup returns CDR1 SNHLY and CDR2 FYNNEI. The CDR3 spans 11 residues. CDR3 DNA: TGTGCCAGCAGTGAACAGGGGGTAAAGTATTTT. Its protein product is CASSEQGVKYF.

The chain employs TRBV19 and TRBJ1-2, with TRBD1 matching 8 bases. The CDR3 is 14 residues long. The germline V gene encodes CDR1 LNHDA and CDR2 SQIVND (reference sequence). V shed 5 bases, J shed 3 bases, and the junction held 5 bases outside the gene matches. The CDR3 DNA reads as TGTGCCAGTAGTCTAAAGACAGGGGACTATGGCTACACCTTC. It yields the protein CASSLKTGDYGYTF.

The V and J genes are TRBV7-8 and TRBJ1-3, with no clear D. The CDR3 totals 16 residues. Looked up from germline, CDR1 is SGHVS and CDR2 is FQNEAQ. Trimming removed 3 bases at V and 0 bases at J, with 12 bases between. In DNA, the CDR3 is TGTGCCAGCAGCTTTGCGGGCGGCAGCTCTGGAAACACCATATATTTT. Its translation is CASSFAGGSSGNTIYF.

This sequence joins TRBV11-2 and TRBJ2-3; D is perhaps TRBD2 (5 bases). Trimming took 5 bases from V and 5 from J, leaving 17 bases between them. The CDR3 sequence is 15 residues long. Germline V gives CDR1 SGHAT, CDR2 FQNNGV. In DNA, the CDR3 is TGTGCCAGCAGCCCCCGGGATAGTCGGTTAGATACGCAGTATTTT. The encoded protein is CASSPRDSRLDTQYF.

The table lists this clone with a few counts. This chain uses TRBV6-1 with TRBJ1-1; D may be TRBD1 (5 bases). V was trimmed by 10 bases and J by 5 bases, leaving 20 bases between them. Germline V CDR1 and CDR2: MNHNS, SASEGT. There are 14 residues in the CDR3. The CDR3 is CAITPGGTLTEAFF. The CDR3 nucleotides read TGTGCCATAACCCCCGGGGGTACTCTGACTGAAGCTTTCTTT.

This rearrangement joins TRBV2 to TRBJ2-5; no definite D call. V was cut by 5 bases and J by 0 bases, with 4 bases left in between. The CDR3 runs 12 residues. CDR1 and CDR2 (germline): SNHLY, FYNNEI. CDR3 protein: CASSMYQETQYF. CDR3 DNA sequence: TGTGCCAGCAGTATGTACCAAGAGACCCAGTACTTC.

The chain is built from TRBV6-5 and TRBJ1-6; no reliable D call. CDR1 is MNHEY, CDR2 SVGAGI, per germline. The CDR3 sequence is 10 residues long. The ends were cut back, 8 bases at V and 11 bases at J, with 7 bases in the middle. The CDR3 reads CASFGTPLHF. The CDR3 DNA is TGTGCCAGCTTCGGGACACCCCTCCACTTT.

This clone was counted only a few times. The CDR3 DNA sequence: TGTGCCAGCAGACGGGGACAGGGGGCTCGCGAACTCCAGCATTTT. This translates into CASRRGQGARELQHF. The V and J genes are TRBV2 and TRBJ1-5; 12 positions match TRBD1. The J segment lost 12 bases and the V segment lost 6 bases, leaving 12 bases of the junction unmatched. The CDR3 covers 15 residues. Per the germline V gene, CDR1 is SNHLY and CDR2 is FYNNEI.

The CDR3 DNA follows: TGTGCCAGCAGTTTACGACAGGGAGGTAATCAGCCCCAGCATTTT. It is translated as CASSLRQGGNQPQHF. This sequence joins TRBV27 and TRBJ1-5; 7 bases agree with TRBD1. Trimming at V came to 2 bases and at J to 4 bases, leaving 5 bases not matched to a gene. Germline loops: CDR1 MNHEY, CDR2 SMNVEV (reference sequence). The CDR3 is 15 amino acids.

Here the CDR3 reads CASSGESSNQPQHF. The CDR3 DNA is TGTGCCAGCAGCGGGGAGAGTAGCAATCAGCCCCAGCATTTT. V is TRBV9 and J is TRBJ1-5; D not certain. V was cut by 3 bases and J by 0 bases, with 7 bases left in between. The length of the CDR3 is 14 residues. Germline lookup yields CDR1 SGDLS and CDR2 YYNGEE.

The rearrangement joins TRBV5-6 to TRBJ2-3; D gene unclear. The CDR3 has 14 residues. Germline V gives CDR1 SGHDT, CDR2 YYEEEE. V was clipped by 7 bases and J by 4 bases, with 16 bases between them. CDR3 in amino acids: CASSNGLVPDTQYF. CDR3 nucleotides: TGTGCCAGCTCTAACGGGTTGGTCCCAGATACGCAGTATTTT. Drawing the rest from reference TRBV5-6 and TRBJ2-3, the complete variable domain is DAGVTQSPTHLIKTRGQQVTLRCSPKSGHDTVSWYQQALGQGPQFIFQYYEEEERQRGNFPDRFSGHQFPNYSSELNVNALLLGDSALYLCASSNGLVPDTQYFGPGTRLTVL.